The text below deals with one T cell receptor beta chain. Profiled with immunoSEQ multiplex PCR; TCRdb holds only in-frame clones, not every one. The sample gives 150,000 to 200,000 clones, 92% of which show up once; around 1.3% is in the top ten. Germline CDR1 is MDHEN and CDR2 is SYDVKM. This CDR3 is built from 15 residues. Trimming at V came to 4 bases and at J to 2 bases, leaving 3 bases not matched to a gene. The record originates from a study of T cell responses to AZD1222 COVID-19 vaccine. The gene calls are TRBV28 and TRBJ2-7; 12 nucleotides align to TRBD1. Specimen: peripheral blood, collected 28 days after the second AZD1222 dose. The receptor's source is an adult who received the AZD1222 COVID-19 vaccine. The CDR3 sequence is CASSSGDRGPYEQYF. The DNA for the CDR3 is TGTGCCAGCAGTTCCGGGGACAGGGGGCCCTACGAGCAGTACTTC.